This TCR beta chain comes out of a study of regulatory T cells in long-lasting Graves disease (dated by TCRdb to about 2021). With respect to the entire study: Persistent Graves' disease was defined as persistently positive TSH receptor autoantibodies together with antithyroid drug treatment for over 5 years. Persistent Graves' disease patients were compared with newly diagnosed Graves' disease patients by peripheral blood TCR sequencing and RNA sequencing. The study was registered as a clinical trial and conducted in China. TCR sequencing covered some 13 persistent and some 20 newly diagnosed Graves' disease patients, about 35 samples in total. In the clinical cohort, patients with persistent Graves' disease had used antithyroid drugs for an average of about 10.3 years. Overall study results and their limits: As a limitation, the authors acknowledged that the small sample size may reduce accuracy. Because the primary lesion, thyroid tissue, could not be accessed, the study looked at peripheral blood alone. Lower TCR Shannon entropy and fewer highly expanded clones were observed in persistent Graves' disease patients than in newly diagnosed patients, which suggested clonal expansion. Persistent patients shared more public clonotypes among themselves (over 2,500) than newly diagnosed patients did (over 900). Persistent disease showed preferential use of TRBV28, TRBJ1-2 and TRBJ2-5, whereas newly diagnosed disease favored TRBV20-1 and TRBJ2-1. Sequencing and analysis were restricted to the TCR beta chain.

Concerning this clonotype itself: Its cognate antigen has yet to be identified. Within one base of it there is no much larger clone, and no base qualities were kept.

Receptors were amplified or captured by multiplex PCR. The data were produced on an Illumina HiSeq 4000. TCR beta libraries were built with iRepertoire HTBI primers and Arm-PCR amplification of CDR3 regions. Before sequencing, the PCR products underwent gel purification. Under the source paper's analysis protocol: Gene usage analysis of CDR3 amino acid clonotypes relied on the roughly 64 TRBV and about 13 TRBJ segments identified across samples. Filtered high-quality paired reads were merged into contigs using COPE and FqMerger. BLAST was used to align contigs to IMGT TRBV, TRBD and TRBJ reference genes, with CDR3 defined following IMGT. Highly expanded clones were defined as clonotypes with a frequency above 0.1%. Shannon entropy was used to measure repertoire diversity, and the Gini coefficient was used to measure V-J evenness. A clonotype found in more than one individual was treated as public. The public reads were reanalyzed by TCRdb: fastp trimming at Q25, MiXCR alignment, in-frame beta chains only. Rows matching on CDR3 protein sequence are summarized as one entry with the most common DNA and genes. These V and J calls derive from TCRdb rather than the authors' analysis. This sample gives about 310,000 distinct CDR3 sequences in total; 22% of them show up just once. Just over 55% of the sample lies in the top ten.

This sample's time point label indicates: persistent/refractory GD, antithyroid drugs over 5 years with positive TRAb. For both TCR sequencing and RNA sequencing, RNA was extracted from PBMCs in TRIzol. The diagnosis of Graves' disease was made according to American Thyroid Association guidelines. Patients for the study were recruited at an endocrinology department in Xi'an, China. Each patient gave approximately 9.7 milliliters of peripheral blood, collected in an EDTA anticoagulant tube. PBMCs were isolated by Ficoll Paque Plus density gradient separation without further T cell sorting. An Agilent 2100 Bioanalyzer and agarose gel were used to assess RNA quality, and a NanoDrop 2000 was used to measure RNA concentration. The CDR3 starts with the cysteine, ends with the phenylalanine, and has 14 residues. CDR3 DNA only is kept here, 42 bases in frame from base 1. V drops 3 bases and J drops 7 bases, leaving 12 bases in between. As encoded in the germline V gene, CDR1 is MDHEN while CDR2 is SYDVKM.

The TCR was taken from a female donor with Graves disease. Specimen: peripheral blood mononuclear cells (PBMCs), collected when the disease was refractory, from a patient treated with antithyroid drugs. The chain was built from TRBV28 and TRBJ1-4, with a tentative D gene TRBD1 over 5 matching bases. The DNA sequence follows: TGTGCCAGCAGTTTGAGAAGGGGAGGTGAAAAACTGTTTTTT. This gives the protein CASSLRRGGEKLFF.